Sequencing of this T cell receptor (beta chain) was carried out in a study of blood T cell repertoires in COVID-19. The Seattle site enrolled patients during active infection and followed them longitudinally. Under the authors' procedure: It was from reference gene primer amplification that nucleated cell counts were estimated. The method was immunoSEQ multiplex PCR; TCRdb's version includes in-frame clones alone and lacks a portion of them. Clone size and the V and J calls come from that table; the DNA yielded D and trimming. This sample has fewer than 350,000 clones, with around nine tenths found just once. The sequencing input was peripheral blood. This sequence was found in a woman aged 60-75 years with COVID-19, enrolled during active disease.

The CDR3 spells CASSRRFAGNTDTQYF. The CDR3 DNA is TGTGCCAGCAGCCGTCGTTTTGCGGGGAACACAGATACGCAGTATTTT. J is TRBJ2-3 and V is TRBV7-2, with D perhaps matching TRBD2 (6 bases). Per germline, CDR1 SGHTA and CDR2 FQGNSA. Between the trimmed V and J ends, which lost 5 bases and 2 bases, there was a span of 17 bases. The CDR3 totals 16 residues. Complete variable domain (other parts from reference TRBV7-2 and TRBJ2-3): GAGVSQSPSNKVTEKGKDVELRCDPISGHTALYWYRQSLGQGLEFLIYFQGNSAPDKSGLPSDRFSAERTGGSVSTLTIQRTQQEDSAVYLCASSRRFAGNTDTQYFGPGTRLTVL.